The clone carrying this T cell receptor (beta chain) was seen ten or more times. This specimen comes from a study of CD8+CD57+ T cells in acquired aplastic anemia. Individuals selected for sequencing had exhibited CD8+CD57+ cell expansion on flow cytometry. Genomic DNA, serving as template, underwent TCR beta VDJ and CDR3 profiling. TCRdb itself ran the reads through MiXCR, one entry per CDR3 protein. The sample has 150,000 to 200,000 distinct CDR3 sequences, under 50% seen once. The CDR3 runs to 13 residues. V was trimmed by 7 bases and J by 1 base, leaving 12 bases between them. Germline-derived CDR1 and CDR2 are SGHRS and YFSETQ.

This sequence was found in a human donor with aplastic anemia. The chain is built from TRBV5-1 and TRBJ2-7; D may be TRBD1 (6 bases). The specimen was sorted CD4+, CD8+, or CD8+CD57+ T cells (not recorded which) from PBMCs. CDR3 nucleotides: TGCGCCAGCCGTACCCAGGGGTCCTACGAGCAGTACTTC. It yields the protein CASRTQGSYEQYF.